The 26 T cell receptor beta chains below all came from one sample that was sequenced in a study of shared clonotypes between healthy human individuals. TCRdb's copy holds only in-frame clones and misses some; the assay was immunoSEQ multiplex PCR. The data hold roughly 2.5 million clones, with more than 80% observed a single time. The sample consisted of naive CD4+ T cells sorted from blood. The subset: CD45RA+ positively selected. The receptor source for this set is a young man in good health.

The rearrangement links TRBV11-2 to TRBJ2-7; tentative D call: TRBD1 (6 bases). The CDR3 runs 16 residues. Germline values: CDR1 SGHAT, CDR2 FQNNGV. V lost 5 bases, J lost 4 bases, and 21 bases lay in between. CDR3: CASSIGWRTASYEQYF. In DNA, the CDR3 is TGTGCCAGCAGCATTGGGTGGAGGACAGCGTCTTACGAGCAGTACTTC.

This clone has a handful of counts. V is TRBV30 and J is TRBJ1-1; D possibly corresponds to TRBD1 (5 bases). Germline V gene data show CDR1 as GTSNPN and CDR2 as SVGIG (reference sequence). This CDR3 has 12 amino acids. V was clipped by 5 bases and J by 7 bases, with 14 bases between them. CDR3: CAWSLDQGEAFF. The CDR3, as DNA: TGTGCCTGGTCCCTAGATCAGGGTGAAGCTTTCTTT.

This clone was counted a few times. This sequence joins TRBV10-3 and TRBJ2-1, with 9 bases fitting TRBD1. With 7 bases clipped from V and 3 bases from J, the junction kept 7 bases outside the gene matches. Germline CDR1 reads ENHRY; CDR2 reads SYGVKD. The CDR3 consists of 15 residues. The CDR3 spells CAITRGQGNYNEQFF. CDR3 in DNA: TGTGCCATCACCCGGGGACAGGGCAACTACAATGAGCAGTTCTTC.

This chain links TRBV11-2 with TRBJ1-3, with D unclear. CDR1 and CDR2 (germline): SGHAT, FQNNGV. The CDR3 has 16 amino acids. The V gene lost 0 bases and the J gene lost 0 bases, with 9 bases spanning the gap. The CDR3, as DNA: TGTGCCAGCAGCTTAGAGCAGACGAGCTCTGGAAACACCATATATTTT. Its translation: CASSLEQTSSGNTIYF.

The chain carries TRBV2 and TRBJ1-6; D gene uncertain. The CDR3 sequence is 15 residues long. The V and J ends lost 2 bases and 7 bases respectively, with 12 bases between them. The V gene's germline CDR1 is SNHLY and CDR2 FYNNEI. CDR3 bases: TGTGCCAGCAGTGAAATCTCTTCGAGGAATTCACCCCTCCACTTT. Amino acid sequence: CASSEISSRNSPLHF. Full variable domain (rest looked up from reference TRBV2 and TRBJ1-6): EPEVTQTPSHQVTQMGQEVILRCVPISNHLYFYWYRQILGQKVEFLVSFYNNEISEKSEIFDDQFSVERPDGSNFTLKIRSTKLEDSAMYFCASSEISSRNSPLHFGNGTRLTVT.

This clone was found once. The chain links TRBV6-1 to TRBJ2-7; a weak D match, TRBD1 (5 bases). Trimming took 6 bases from V and 7 from J, leaving 13 bases between them. Germline V gene lookup returns CDR1 MNHNS and CDR2 SASEGT. The CDR3 runs 12 residues. DNA of the CDR3: TGTGCCAGCAGCTGGGGCCTTGGGGAGCAGTACTTC. This translates into CASSWGLGEQYF.

This clone has only a few counts. The gene calls are TRBV5-1 and TRBJ1-6; unclear D gene. The CDR3 length is 15 residues. Between the trimmed V and J ends, which lost 4 bases and 0 bases, there was a span of 8 bases. CDR1 and CDR2 (germline): SGHRS, YFSETQ. The CDR3 protein is CASSPRSSYNSPLHF. CDR3 nucleotides: TGCGCCAGCAGCCCGAGAAGCTCCTATAATTCACCCCTCCACTTT. The full variable domain, completed using reference TRBV5-1 and TRBJ1-6, is KAGVTQTPRYLIKTRGQQVTLSCSPISGHRSVSWYQQTPGQGLQFLFEYFSETQRNKGNFPGRFSGRQFSNSRSEMNVSTLELGDSALYLCASSPRSSYNSPLHFGNGTRLTVT.

As concerns this clone: The sample contains more than one DNA sequence encoding this CDR3. The chain joins TRBV28 to TRBJ2-7; D is undetermined. The CDR3 length is 12 residues. With 6 bases removed from V and 0 bases from J, the gap between germline ends came to 6 bases. Germline loops: CDR1 MDHEN, CDR2 SYDVKM. As DNA, the CDR3 is TGTGCCAGCAGCCCTCGCTCCTACGAGCAGTACTTC. Its protein is CASSPRSYEQYF.

This sequence joins TRBV6-5 and TRBJ1-2, with 7 bases matching TRBD1. Germline CDR1 reads MNHEY; CDR2 reads SVGAGI. This CDR3 is 13 amino acids long. J gave up 7 bases and V 6 bases, and 8 bases lay outside the gene matches. In DNA, the CDR3 is TGTGCCAGCAGCCGGGAGGGGGCAGGTGGCTACACCTTC. This encodes CASSREGAGGYTF.

Comment on this clone: This sample also contains other DNA sequences that code for the same CDR3. Here the CDR3 reads CASSLSGGPYNEQFF. In DNA form, the CDR3 reads TGCGCCAGCAGCCTTAGCGGGGGACCTTACAATGAGCAGTTCTTC. This chain uses TRBV5-1 with TRBJ2-1, with 9 bases that match TRBD2. CDR1 and CDR2 (germline): SGHRS, YFSETQ. This CDR3 is 15 amino acids long. The junction had 6 bases not matched to a gene; V was cut back by 4 bases and J by 4 bases.

The chain couples TRBV5-6 to TRBJ1-2, with unresolved D. Germline CDR1 SGHDT, CDR2 YYEEEE. The length of the CDR3 is 14 residues. The ends were cut back, 2 bases at V and 4 bases at J, with 12 bases in the middle. The CDR3 protein is CASSLRRNPYGYTF. CDR3 DNA sequence: TGTGCCAGCAGCTTACGACGCAATCCCTATGGCTACACCTTC.

The CDR3 DNA reads TGTGCCAGCTCACCGGACAACCGGCCCTACGAGCAGTACTTC. Its translation: CASSPDNRPYEQYF. The chain recombines TRBV18 with TRBJ2-7; D might be TRBD1 (5 bases). V was pared by 3 bases and J by 2 bases, with 11 bases between. This CDR3 contains 14 residues. Germline V lookup: CDR1 KGHSH, CDR2 LQKENI. The full variable domain, in which reference TRBV18 and TRBJ2-7 provide the parts outside the CDR3, is NAGVMQNPRHLVRRRGQEARLRCSPMKGHSHVYWYRQLPEEGLKFMVYLQKENIIDESGMPKERFSAEFPKEGPSILRIQQVVRGDSAAYFCASSPDNRPYEQYFGPGTRLTVT.

This clone has more than one count but fewer than ten. The genes are TRBV5-4 and TRBJ2-3; 11 positions agree with TRBD2. CDR3 length equals 14 residues. Germline CDR1 is SGHNT and CDR2 is YYREEE (reference sequence). V shed 0 bases, J shed 6 bases, and the junction held 0 bases outside the gene matches. CDR3 in DNA: TGTGCCAGCAGCTTGGCTAGCGGGAGGGATACGCAGTATTTT. It is translated as CASSLASGRDTQYF.

The genes are TRBV6-4 and TRBJ2-5, with D uncertain. The CDR3 runs 13 residues. The germline gives CDR1 MRHNA, CDR2 SNTAGT. Deletions cut 2 bases from V and 1 base from J, with 5 bases between. Here the CDR3 DNA reads TGTGCCAGCAGTGACGTCCTCCAAGAGACCCAGTACTTC. It is translated as CASSDVLQETQYF.

The J gene is TRBJ2-3, the V gene TRBV7-2; D uncertain. V lost 6 bases, J lost 0 bases, and 4 bases lay in between. The CDR3 has 12 amino acids. Germline V gene sequence: CDR1 SGHTA, CDR2 FQGNSA. For the CDR3, the DNA is TGTGCCAGCAGATACAGCACAGATACGCAGTATTTT. This gives the protein CASRYSTDTQYF.

This clone was observed a few times. This sequence joins TRBV19 and TRBJ1-5, with D possibly matching TRBD1 (5 bases). Trimming left V 5 bases short and J 9 bases short, with 20 bases between. Germline V gives CDR1 LNHDA, CDR2 SQIVND (reference sequence). The CDR3 runs 15 residues. The CDR3 loop is CASSLGGRNGRPQHF. The DNA of the CDR3 is TGTGCCAGTAGTCTGGGGGGACGGAACGGTCGGCCCCAGCATTTT. Filled out from reference TRBV19 and TRBJ1-5, the complete variable domain reads DGGITQSPKYLFRKEGQNVTLSCEQNLNHDAMYWYRQDPGQGLRLIYYSQIVNDFQKGDIAEGYSVSREKKESFPLTVTSAQKNPTAFYLCASSLGGRNGRPQHFGDGTRLSIL.

This clone was counted a few times. The chain employs TRBV30 and TRBJ1-6, with no clear D. This CDR3 spans 12 amino acids. The ends were cut back, 0 bases at V and 14 bases at J, with 11 bases in the middle. Germline loops: CDR1 GTSNPN, CDR2 SVGIG (reference sequence). This CDR3 is CAWSVKGGSLHF. DNA of the CDR3: TGTGCCTGGAGTGTCAAGGGTGGGTCCCTCCACTTT.

The chain couples TRBV7-9 to TRBJ1-2; 7 bases align to TRBD1. Trimming removed 0 bases from V and 4 bases from J; junction bases left unmatched: 5. CDR3 size: 15 residues. Germline assignment: CDR1 SEHNR and CDR2 FQNEAQ (reference sequence). CDR3 DNA sequence: TGTGCCAGCAGCTTAGCTCGGGACAGTCCCTATGGCTACACCTTC. This encodes CASSLARDSPYGYTF.

On this clone: The sample holds other DNA sequences that translate to the same CDR3. V is TRBV7-9 and J is TRBJ1-1; tentative D call: TRBD1 (6 bases). This CDR3 spans 13 amino acids. Germline V gives CDR1 SEHNR, CDR2 FQNEAQ (reference sequence). Trimming shortened V by 5 bases and J by 5 bases, and 12 bases separated the two germline ends. CDR3 residues: CASSPTGNTEAFF. The CDR3 bases are TGTGCCAGCAGCCCAACAGGGAATACTGAAGCTTTCTTT.

The chain recombines TRBV11-2 with TRBJ1-5; 7 bases align to TRBD1. In germline, CDR1 is SGHAT, CDR2 FQNNGV. The CDR3 runs 17 residues. Germline trimming cut 4 bases from V and 0 bases from J; bases unmatched to any gene: 9. CDR3 amino acids: CASSSRTGQNSNQPQHF. The CDR3 DNA reads TGTGCCAGCAGCTCTAGGACGGGACAGAATAGCAATCAGCCCCAGCATTTT.

This sequence joins TRBV6-5 and TRBJ2-7; 7 bases are shared with TRBD1. This CDR3 region has 15 residues. V trimming: 7 bases; J trimming: 1 base; junction bases outside the gene matches: 10. Germline V gene lookup returns CDR1 MNHEY and CDR2 SVGAGI. CDR3 nucleotides: TGTGCCAGCACTCTCCGGACAGGCATTTCCTACGAGCAGTACTTC. Encoded protein: CASTLRTGISYEQYF.

V is TRBV7-2 and J is TRBJ2-7, with D possibly matching TRBD1 (6 bases). With 4 bases removed from V and 1 base from J, the gap between germline ends came to 14 bases. The CDR3 is 15 residues long. The germline gives CDR1 SGHTA, CDR2 FQGNSA. This CDR3 reads CASSSATGLSYEQYF. The CDR3 coding sequence is TGTGCCAGCAGCTCCGCCACAGGGCTGTCCTACGAGCAGTACTTC.

CDR3 nucleotides: TGTGCCAGTAACCGCGGGATAGGCAATGAGCAGTTCTTC. It encodes CASNRGIGNEQFF. The V call is TRBV19, the J call TRBJ2-1; tentatively, D is TRBD2 (6 bases). CDR3 length equals 13 residues. Germline-derived CDR1 and CDR2 are LNHDA and SQIVND (reference sequence). Trimming took off 7 bases at V and 6 bases at J, with 13 bases between the two ends.

The chain combines TRBV29-1 with TRBJ2-5; possible D gene TRBD1, 7 bases. V was shortened by 6 bases and J by 0 bases, with 14 bases between the two germline ends. The CDR3 consists of 14 residues. Germline CDR1 SQVTM, CDR2 ANQGSEA. CDR3 nucleotides: TGCAGCGTGGGGGGACAGAGGTACCAAGAGACCCAGTACTTC. This gives the protein CSVGGQRYQETQYF.

This clone was recorded once. The gene calls are TRBV18 and TRBJ1-5; TRBD1 might be the D (6 bases). V dropped 8 bases and J dropped 3 bases, with 14 bases sitting between them. The V gene's germline CDR1 is KGHSH and CDR2 LQKENI. The CDR3 has 14 amino acids. The CDR3 nucleotides read TGTGCCAGCCGACAGGAGGGGAACAATCAGCCCCAGCATTTT. It encodes CASRQEGNNQPQHF.

The genes are TRBV9 and TRBJ2-3, with a tentative D call TRBD2 (6 bases). The CDR3 extends over 15 amino acids. Germline lookup yields CDR1 SGDLS and CDR2 YYNGEE. Deletions cut 0 bases from V and 0 bases from J, with 8 bases between. CDR3 in DNA: TGTGCCAGCAGCGTAGCGGGAGCTAGCACAGATACGCAGTATTTT. Residues: CASSVAGASTDTQYF.